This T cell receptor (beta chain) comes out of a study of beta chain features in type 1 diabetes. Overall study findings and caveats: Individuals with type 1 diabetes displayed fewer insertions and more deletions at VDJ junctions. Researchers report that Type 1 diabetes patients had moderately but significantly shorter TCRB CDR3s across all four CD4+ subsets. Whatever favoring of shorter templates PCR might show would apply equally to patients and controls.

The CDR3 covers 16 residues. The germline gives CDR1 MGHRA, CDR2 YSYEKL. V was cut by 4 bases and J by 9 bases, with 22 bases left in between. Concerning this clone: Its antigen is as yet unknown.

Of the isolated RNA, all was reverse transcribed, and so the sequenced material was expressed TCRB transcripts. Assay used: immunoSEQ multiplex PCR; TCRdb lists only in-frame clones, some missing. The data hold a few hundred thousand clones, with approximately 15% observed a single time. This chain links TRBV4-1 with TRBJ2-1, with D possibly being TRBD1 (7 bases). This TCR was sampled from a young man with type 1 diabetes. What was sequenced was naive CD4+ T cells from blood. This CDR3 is CASSLAGGIRRGEQFF. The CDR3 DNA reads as TGCGCCAGCAGCCTCGCAGGGGGGATCCGCCGCGGTGAGCAGTTCTTC.